A single sample gave rise to the 19 T cell receptor beta chains below, sequenced in a study of patients and donors after allogeneic stem cell transplantation. TCRdb called the RT-PCR reads again in MiXCR, with one record for every CDR3 protein. Of about 160,000 distinct CDR3 sequences in the sample, 37% were seen once. Specimen: blood, either unsorted or a sorted T cell fraction (not recorded which). These receptors were collected from a human donor who was either an allogeneic HSCT recipient or a stem cell or donor lymphocyte infusion donor (not recorded which). It is not recorded whose cells these are; they may come from a transplant donor.

The rearrangement joins TRBV10-3 to TRBJ2-1, with 7 bases aligning to TRBD1. V gave up 2 bases and J gave up 9 bases; unmatched junction bases: 13. Germline V gene sequence: CDR1 ENHRY, CDR2 SYGVKD. This CDR3 contains 16 residues. This chain's CDR3 is CAISEGGQLNLGEQFF. The DNA for the CDR3 is TGTGCCATCAGTGAGGGGGGACAGCTAAACCTCGGTGAGCAGTTCTTC.

The chain carries TRBV15 and TRBJ1-5, with 8 bases lining up with TRBD1. The CDR3 is 14 amino acids. Per the germline V gene, CDR1 is LNHNV and CDR2 is YYDKDF (reference sequence). With V trimmed by 2 bases and J by 5 bases, 2 bases remained unmatched. Written as DNA, the CDR3 is TGTGCCACCAGCAGAACGGACAGGGATCAGCCCCAGCATTTT. This codes for CATSRTDRDQPQHF.

The CDR3 nucleotides read TGTGCCAGCAGCTCCCCGGCCAGTCCATTTGATGAAGCTTTCTTT. Amino acid sequence: CASSSPASPFDEAFF. J is TRBJ1-1 and V is TRBV6-5; unclear D gene. This CDR3 comprises 15 residues. Trimming pared 6 bases from V and 7 bases from J, leaving 21 bases between. Per the germline V gene, CDR1 is MNHEY and CDR2 is SVGAGI.

This clonotype was detected a few times. J is TRBJ1-2 and V is TRBV18, with TRBD1 matching over 7 bases. The CDR3 sequence is 14 residues long. CDR1 and CDR2 (germline): KGHSH, LQKENI. Unmatched junction bases numbered 10, after V lost 6 bases and J lost 6 bases. This chain's CDR3 is CASSQKQGMDGYTF. CDR3 nucleotide sequence: TGTGCCAGCTCCCAAAAACAGGGGATGGATGGCTACACCTTC.

This clonotype was recorded at least ten times. This chain uses TRBV10-3 with TRBJ1-2; maybe TRBD1 (6 bases). Germline loops: CDR1 ENHRY, CDR2 SYGVKD. The V end lost 3 bases, the J end lost 2 bases, and 10 bases lay between the germline ends. CDR3 length: 14 residues. This CDR3 reads CAISDQDRNYGYTF. In DNA form, the CDR3 reads TGTGCCATCAGTGACCAGGACAGAAACTATGGCTACACCTTC.

The V gene is TRBV7-3, the J gene TRBJ2-3, with a possible D match to TRBD2 (5 bases). CDR3 length: 16 residues. Germline assignment: CDR1 SGHTA and CDR2 FQGTGA. Between the trimmed V and J ends, which lost 1 base and 2 bases, there was a span of 13 bases. CDR3 protein: CASSLIPGSPTDTQYF. In DNA form, the CDR3 reads TGTGCCAGCAGCTTAATTCCGGGATCGCCCACAGATACGCAGTATTTT. Supplemented by reference TRBV7-3 and TRBJ2-3, the full variable domain reads GAGVSQTPSNKVTEKGKYVELRCDPISGHTALYWYRQSLGQGPEFLIYFQGTGAADDSGLPNDRFFAVRPEGSVSTLKIQRTERGDSAVYLCASSLIPGSPTDTQYFGPGTRLTVL.

The chain links TRBV12-3 or TRBV12-4 to TRBJ1-4, with TRBD1 identical over 9 bases. The V gene end was trimmed by 6 bases and the J gene end by 7 bases; junction bases not matched to a gene: 6. The CDR3 has 14 residues. The CDR3 reads CASRDRGRLEKLFF. The CDR3 coding sequence is TGTGCCAGCAGGGACAGGGGACGTCTTGAAAAACTGTTTTTT.

The V gene is TRBV20-1, the J gene TRBJ1-2; a possible D gene is TRBD1 (6 bases). The germline V gene encodes CDR1 DFQATT and CDR2 SNEGSKA (reference sequence). Trimming took 3 bases from V and 0 from J, leaving 17 bases between them. The CDR3 contains 16 residues. The CDR3 region is CSASGTSVNPNYGYTF. As DNA, the CDR3 is TGCAGTGCTAGTGGGACATCCGTCAACCCTAACTATGGCTACACCTTC.

The chain couples TRBV28 to TRBJ1-4, with D perhaps TRBD1 (6 bases). Germline values: CDR1 MDHEN, CDR2 SYDVKM. V gave up 8 bases and J gave up 8 bases, with 18 bases separating them. This CDR3 spans 14 amino acids. CDR3 nucleotides: TGTGCCAGCTGTCCAGAAGGCGGGGGCGAAAAACTGTTTTTT. It codes for CASCPEGGGEKLFF.

Only a few counts were recorded for this clonotype. The J gene is TRBJ1-1, the V gene TRBV9; 7 bases are shared with TRBD1. The CDR3 runs 13 residues. CDR1 is SGDLS, CDR2 YYNGEE, per germline. V lost 7 bases and J lost 4; bases outside the gene matches: 7. This CDR3 is CASGGQKGTEAFF. Written as DNA, the CDR3 is TGTGCCAGCGGGGGACAGAAGGGCACTGAAGCTTTCTTT.

This clonotype was counted a few times. The chain recombines TRBV29-1 with TRBJ1-2; D not certain. This CDR3 contains 14 residues. V was clipped by 2 bases and J by 4 bases, with 14 bases between them. From germline, CDR1 is SQVTM and CDR2 ANQGSEA. The CDR3 reads CSVEPHADPYGYTF. DNA for the CDR3: TGCAGCGTTGAACCCCACGCAGACCCCTATGGCTACACCTTC.

DNA of the CDR3: TGCGCCAGCAGCCCCGGACAGGTCTATAGCAATCAGCCCCAGCATTTT. This codes for CASSPGQVYSNQPQHF. The chain joins TRBV5-1 to TRBJ1-5; 7 positions agree with TRBD1. Germline V gene data show CDR1 as SGHRS and CDR2 as YFSETQ. Trimming removed 4 bases from V and 0 bases from J; junction bases left unmatched: 7. The CDR3 runs to 16 residues.

The J gene is TRBJ1-1, the V gene TRBV7-6; D is perhaps TRBD1 (5 bases). Trimming took off 5 bases at V and 7 bases at J, with 11 bases between the two ends. This CDR3 is built from 12 residues. Germline lookup yields CDR1 SGHVS and CDR2 FNYEAQ. The CDR3 region is CASSPGHGEAFF. CDR3 nucleotide sequence: TGTGCCAGCAGCCCCGGACACGGTGAAGCTTTCTTT.

This clonotype has just a few counts. An end of the junction differs from the germline gene, which may be a read error. The rearrangement joins TRBV6-5 to TRBJ2-2, with D possibly matching TRBD2 (6 bases). Germline V gene data show CDR1 as MNHEY and CDR2 as SVGAGI. This CDR3 is built from 11 residues. The CDR3 is CASGSRWEAVF. DNA of the CDR3: TGTGCCAGCGGCAGCAGGTGGGAGGCGGTTTTT.

As to this clonotype: The junction does not match germline at one end; this may be a read error. The chain combines TRBV30 with TRBJ2-5; D gene uncertain. This CDR3 region has 10 residues. Looked up from germline, CDR1 is GTSNPN and CDR2 is SVGIG (reference sequence). The CDR3 loop reads CAWGVETQYF. The DNA for the CDR3 is TGTGCCTGGGGTGTAGAGACCCAGTACTTC.

The chain carries TRBV12-3 or TRBV12-4 and TRBJ1-2, with D perhaps TRBD1 (6 bases). CDR3 length: 17 residues. The V end lost 6 bases, the J end lost 2 bases, and 22 bases lay between the germline ends. The CDR3 DNA follows: TGTGCCAGCAGACCCCGGGGAGGGGGTGGCCCCAACTATGGCTACACCTTC. It specifies CASRPRGGGGPNYGYTF.

In its sample, this clonotype was seen a few times. The chain has TRBV24-1 and TRBJ1-1; the D gene is possibly TRBD1 (6 bases). This CDR3 is 13 amino acids long. Trimming took off 7 bases at V and 3 bases at J, with 11 bases between the two ends. Germline V lookup: CDR1 KGHDR, CDR2 SFDVKD. In nucleotides, the CDR3 is TGTGCCACCAGCGAGGGGGAATACACTGAAGCTTTCTTT. This codes for CATSEGEYTEAFF.

This clonotype was detected a few times. The chain employs TRBV14 and TRBJ1-2; possibly TRBD1 for D (5 bases). The CDR3 runs 15 residues. Germline V lookup: CDR1 SGHDN, CDR2 FVKESK. The V and J ends lost 6 bases and 2 bases respectively, with 16 bases between them. As DNA, the CDR3 is TGTGCCAGCAGTCGACCAGGGATGGGAAACTATGGCTACACCTTC. As protein: CASSRPGMGNYGYTF. The full variable domain, its missing parts supplied by reference TRBV14 and TRBJ1-2, is EAGVTQFPSHSVIEKGQTVTLRCDPISGHDNLYWYRRVMGKEIKFLLHFVKESKQDESGMPNNRFLAERTGGTYSTLKVQPAELEDSGVYFCASSRPGMGNYGYTFGSGTRLTVV.

The chain joins TRBV20-1 to TRBJ1-2; D possibly corresponds to TRBD1 (5 bases). Germline-derived CDR1 and CDR2 are DFQATT and SNEGSKA (reference sequence). With 5 bases removed from V and 7 bases from J, the gap between germline ends came to 14 bases. The CDR3 contains 12 residues. The CDR3 DNA follows: TGCAGTGCTCCCCCAGGGACTGGTGGCTACACCTTC. It specifies CSAPPGTGGYTF.